Included here is one T cell receptor (beta chain) sequence, with context. Germline V gene lookup returns CDR1 SGHTA and CDR2 FQGTGA. This CDR3 is 15 amino acids long. V shed 5 bases, J shed 7 bases, and the junction held 11 bases outside the gene matches. The data were produced by immunoSEQ multiplex PCR, yet TCRdb's version contains in-frame clones alone and is incomplete. The sample holds over 120,000 clones, 70% to 85% seen once. The sample belongs to a study of blood T cell repertoires in COVID-19. On the study more broadly: From T cells, B-cell-depleted T cells, or PBMCs came the material, which was cDNA or gDNA.

The study drew participants aged about 18 to 89 years from some 25 US areas. Participant reports of clinical history set cohort assignment. Two negative PCRs, clearance, or symptom resolution had been documented for recovered Cohort 3 donors. What was sequenced was PBMCs or T cells enriched from blood (not recorded which). The sequence was obtained from a man between 45 and 60 years old who had recovered from COVID-19. The genes are TRBV7-3 and TRBJ2-5, with 9 positions matching TRBD1. The CDR3: CASSPTGQGMGTQYF. The CDR3 DNA follows: TGTGCCAGCAGCCCAACCGGACAGGGGATGGGGACCCAGTACTTC.